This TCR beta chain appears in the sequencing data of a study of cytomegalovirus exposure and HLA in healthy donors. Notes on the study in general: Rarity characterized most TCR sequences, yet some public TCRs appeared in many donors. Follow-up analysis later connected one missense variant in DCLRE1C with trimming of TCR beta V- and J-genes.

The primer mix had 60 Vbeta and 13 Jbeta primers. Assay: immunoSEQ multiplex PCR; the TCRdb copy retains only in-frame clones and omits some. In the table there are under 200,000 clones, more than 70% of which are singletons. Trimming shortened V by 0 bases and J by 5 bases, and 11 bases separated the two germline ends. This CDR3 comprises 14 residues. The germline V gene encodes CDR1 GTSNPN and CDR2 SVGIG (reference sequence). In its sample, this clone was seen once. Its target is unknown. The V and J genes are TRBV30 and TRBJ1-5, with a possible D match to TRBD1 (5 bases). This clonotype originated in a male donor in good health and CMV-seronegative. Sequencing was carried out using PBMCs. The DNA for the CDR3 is TGTGCCTGGAGTGTAGCAGGGCTCCATCAGCCCCAGCATTTT. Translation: CAWSVAGLHQPQHF.